A single sample is the source of the 11 T cell receptor beta chains below, sequenced in a study of blood T cell repertoires in COVID-19. This table comes from immunoSEQ multiplex PCR, and its TCRdb copy is limited to in-frame clones, with some not included. The data contain about 130,000 clones, approximately 88% of them seen just once; the ten biggest clones take up approximately 10%. Material for sequencing was peripheral blood. These receptors all come from a man in his fifties with acute or convalescent COVID-19.

This clone was detected once. J is TRBJ1-1 and V is TRBV10-2; D gene ambiguous. The CDR3 length is 12 residues. The germline V gene encodes CDR1 WSHSY and CDR2 SAAADI. Trimming cost V 5 bases and J 2 bases, with 6 bases left between them. This chain's CDR3 is CASSPRNTEAFF. DNA for the CDR3: TGCGCCAGCAGTCCTAGAAACACTGAAGCTTTCTTT.

The rearrangement uses TRBV5-4 and TRBJ1-2, with TRBD1 identical over 10 bases. The V and J ends lost 3 bases and 1 base, in that order; junction bases with no gene match: 6. Per germline, CDR1 SGHNT and CDR2 YYREEE (reference sequence). The CDR3 spans 16 residues. The CDR3: CASSWIRDRGNYGYTF. The CDR3 DNA is TGTGCCAGCAGCTGGATCCGGGACAGGGGTAACTATGGCTACACCTTC.

The V call is TRBV5-6, the J call TRBJ1-5, with D unresolved. This CDR3 region has 13 residues. With 0 bases removed from V and 5 bases from J, the gap between germline ends came to 6 bases. The germline CDR1 and CDR2 sequences are SGHDT and YYEEEE. The CDR3 DNA reads TGTGCCAGCAGCTTGGCCAGTCATCAGCCCCAGCATTTT. It encodes CASSLASHQPQHF.

This chain joins TRBV19 and TRBJ2-1; D unresolved. Germline V gene data show CDR1 as LNHDA and CDR2 as SQIVND (reference sequence). The CDR3 extends over 15 amino acids. V was clipped by 0 bases and J by 0 bases, with 6 bases between them. The chain's CDR3 is CASSIDGSSYNEQFF. CDR3 bases: TGTGCCAGTAGTATAGACGGTAGCTCCTACAATGAGCAGTTCTTC.

The chain recombines TRBV19 with TRBJ1-1; the D gene is possibly TRBD1 (5 bases). Germline V lookup: CDR1 LNHDA, CDR2 SQIVND (reference sequence). The germline V and J ends were trimmed by 2 bases and 5 bases, with 12 bases remaining between them. The CDR3 has 14 amino acids. The CDR3 DNA sequence: TGTGCCAGTAGTATACGTGGACAAAAGACTGAAGCTTTCTTT. Protein sequence: CASSIRGQKTEAFF.

The chain employs TRBV5-1 and TRBJ2-7; D not certain. Germline assignment: CDR1 SGHRS and CDR2 YFSETQ. V was trimmed by 2 bases and J by 0 bases, leaving 9 bases between them. The CDR3 spans 14 residues. The CDR3 DNA is TGCGCCAGCAGCTTACCCACCGGCTCCTACGAGCAGTACTTC. Amino acid sequence: CASSLPTGSYEQYF.

Here the CDR3 DNA reads TGTGCCAGCAGTAGGCCAATCGGGGGTCTCTATGGCTACACCTTC. This sequence encodes CASSRPIGGLYGYTF. The chain joins TRBV28 to TRBJ1-2; D is perhaps TRBD1 (5 bases). V lost 5 bases to trimming and J lost 4 bases, with 17 bases between them. CDR3 length: 15 residues. Germline V gives CDR1 MDHEN, CDR2 SYDVKM.

The genes are TRBV7-2 and TRBJ1-6; TRBD1 matches at 8 bases. The germline gives CDR1 SGHTA, CDR2 FQGNSA. CDR3 length: 13 residues. The V and J ends lost 1 base and 15 bases, in that order; junction bases with no gene match: 5. CDR3 nucleotide sequence: TGTGCCAGCAGCTTAGGACAGGGGTTAGACCTCCACTTT. Translation gives CASSLGQGLDLHF.

The chain employs TRBV13 and TRBJ2-2; D might be TRBD2 (5 bases). Germline values: CDR1 PRHDT, CDR2 FYEKMQ (reference sequence). This CDR3 comprises 13 residues. V lost 0 bases and J lost 6, with 5 bases in between. Here the CDR3 DNA reads TGTGCCAGCAGCTTAGGGGGAGCCGGGGAGCTGTTTTTT. Translated: CASSLGGAGELFF. The variable domain in full, with the rest retrieved from reference TRBV13 and TRBJ2-2, is AAGVIQSPRHLIKEKRETATLKCYPIPRHDTVYWYQQGPGQDPQFLISFYEKMQSDKGSIPDRFSAQQFSDYHSELNMSSLELGDSALYFCASSLGGAGELFFGEGSRLTVL.

This rearrangement joins TRBV4-1 to TRBJ1-2, with D possibly TRBD1 on 6 matching bases. V shed 5 bases and J shed 4 bases, with 17 bases lying between them. The CDR3 spans 15 residues. The germline CDR1 and CDR2 sequences are MGHRA and YSYEKL. The CDR3 DNA sequence: TGCGCCAGCAGCTCGCAGCGGGGGGCCGTCTATGGCTACACCTTC. This translates into CASSSQRGAVYGYTF.

This clone was seen more than once but under ten times. The chain is built from TRBV18 and TRBJ1-1, with TRBD1 matching 8 bases. The V segment lost 5 bases and the J segment 5 bases; nucleotides outside the gene matches: 7. The CDR3 loop spans 14 amino acids. The germline CDR1 and CDR2 sequences are KGHSH and LQKENI. CDR3 nucleotide sequence: TGTGCCAGCTCAACGGACAGGGCAGGGACTGAAGCTTTCTTT. Translation: CASSTDRAGTEAFF. Full variable domain (rest looked up from reference TRBV18 and TRBJ1-1): NAGVMQNPRHLVRRRGQEARLRCSPMKGHSHVYWYRQLPEEGLKFMVYLQKENIIDESGMPKERFSAEFPKEGPSILRIQQVVRGDSAAYFCASSTDRAGTEAFFGQGTRLTVV.